This is a list of T cell receptor beta chains from one sample in a study of shared clonotypes between healthy human individuals. Clones were sequenced by immunoSEQ multiplex PCR, and TCRdb holds only the in-frame ones, with some missing. Of around 500,000 clones detected, about three quarters appear once; the ten largest clones hold 10% to 15%. The sequenced sample was PBMCs. The receptors derive from a woman aged 40-49 years in good health. Some clones in this sample may be carry-over from other donors' samples. Each CDR3 is given with its conserved first and last residue. Each record gives: V gene, J gene, CDR3 length, D gene, CDR3 protein. D genes are given only for firm matches.

>TRBV6-5|TRBJ2-5|16|TRBD1
CASSYVPGQGRKTQYF
>TRBV5-6|TRBJ2-6|18|TRBD1
CASSYSPGQHSGANVLTF
>TRBV5-8|TRBJ2-5|16|TRBD2
CASSLTGTSGQETQYF
>TRBV9|TRBJ2-7|14|TRBD1
CASSSGQGVYEQYF
>TRBV5-1|TRBJ1-3|15|TRBD1
CASSRTGGGGNTIYF
>TRBV30|TRBJ1-5|15|-
CAWSRGVGGNQPQHF
>TRBV18|TRBJ2-1|15|-
CASSTDGSSYNEQFF
>TRBV7-8|TRBJ1-2|14|-
CASSLAGEVYGYTF
>TRBV5-4|TRBJ1-3|16|-
CASSPQPGEVRNTIYF
>TRBV10-3|TRBJ1-3|16|-
CAISEWGQVPGNTIYF
>TRBV18|TRBJ2-7|12|-
CASSPGAYEQYF
>TRBV28|TRBJ2-3|12|TRBD2
CASSLPGGTQYF
>TRBV5-4|TRBJ2-7|17|TRBD2
CASSPGGASGSLGEQYF
>TRBV27|TRBJ2-7|12|-
CASSEAGTPLAF
>TRBV7-9|TRBJ1-5|14|-
CASSFSGREGPQHF
>TRBV7-2|TRBJ2-2|16|TRBD2
CASIPREARGTGELFF
>TRBV5-4|TRBJ2-3|15|-
CASSLGGPSTDTQYF
>TRBV2|TRBJ2-2|14|-
CASSEGLNTGELFF